This record concerns one TCR beta chain sequence. The antigen is unknown. The sample originates from a study of cytomegalovirus exposure and HLA in healthy donors. Study-wide results and limits: The study recorded 150 to 200 TCR beta chains that were cytomegalovirus-associated. Some segments of the V type, notably TRBV6-2 and TRBV6-3, were excluded as indistinguishable.

The CDR3 has 13 amino acids. Trimming removed 6 bases from V and 1 base from J, with 7 bases in between. Germline loops: CDR1 SNHLY, CDR2 FYNNEI. PCR used 60 Vbeta primers and 13 Jbeta primers. Assay: immunoSEQ multiplex PCR; the TCRdb copy retains only in-frame clones and omits some. Of roughly 190,000 clones in the sample, roughly 77% were seen once. This sequence originates from a woman between 50 and 59 years old in good health and CMV-seronegative. Sequencing used PBMCs. The chain carries TRBV2 and TRBJ2-1; D is possibly TRBD2 (5 bases). For the CDR3, the DNA is TGTGCCAGCAGGACTAATTCCTACAATGAGCAGTTCTTC. Its translation: CASRTNSYNEQFF.